The present entry profiles one T cell receptor beta chain with its context. What it binds is unknown. The data originate from a study of T cells after posttransplantation cyclophosphamide. Study conclusions and caveats: Skin or GI-infiltrating T cells shared few TRB sequences with blood. Donor CD8+ memory clones often dominated recipient blood repertoires at later times. After PTCy, TRB diversity resembled that of CNI/methotrexate controls.

The CDR3 sequence is 13 residues long. CDR1 is SGHDT, CDR2 YYEEEE, per germline. J was trimmed by 8 bases and V by 0 bases; bases with no gene match: 3. Generated by immunoSEQ multiplex PCR, the TCRdb table keeps only in-frame clones and is missing some. In the table there are about 1,300 clones, about 74% of which are singletons. The sequenced material came from memory CD8+ T cells sorted from blood. The chain carries TRBV5-6 and TRBJ1-2, with 8 bases lining up with TRBD1. This clonotype was sampled from a man aged 45-60 years in good health, CMV-negative, and a related stem cell transplant donor. CDR3 in amino acids: CASSLGTGWGYTF. The CDR3 DNA sequence: TGTGCCAGCAGCTTGGGGACAGGGTGGGGCTACACCTTC.